A selection of T cell receptor beta chains follows, all from one sample in a study of identical twins. TCRdb ran MiXCR on the 5' RACE reads and lists one entry per CDR3 protein. The sample holds about 700,000 distinct CDR3 sequences; 8.6% are singletons and the top ten take 0.75% to 1%. The same specimen was also included in a second study, on yellow fever vaccine responses in identical twins.

Sequenced input: PBMCs. These receptors all come from a woman between 18 and 29 years old in good health. Each CDR3 is given with its conserved first and last residue. A D gene is named only where the DNA matches it firmly. The listing skips clone size in some rows; elsewhere it reads once, few, many or a size class.

d_call,j_call,clone_size,v_call,cdr3_aa,cdr3_nt
NA,TRBJ1-1,many,TRBV5-1,CASSPYQGREAFF,TGCGCCAGCAGCCCATACCAAGGGAGGGAAGCTTTCTTT
TRBD2,TRBJ2-7,NA,TRBV20-1,CSARRLAGYEQYF,TGCAGTGCTAGGAGGCTAGCGGGGTACGAGCAGTACTTC
NA,TRBJ1-1,NA,TRBV6-1,CASRNPQDTEAFF,TGTGCCAGCAGGAATCCACAGGACACTGAAGCTTTCTTT
TRBD2,TRBJ2-7,NA,TRBV7-8,CASSKLAGETYEQYF,TGTGCCAGCAGTAAACTAGCGGGGGAGACCTACGAGCAGTACTTC
TRBD1,TRBJ2-7,few,TRBV12-3/TRBV12-4,CASSDTGGGTYEQYF,TGTGCCAGCAGTGATACAGGGGGAGGCACCTACGAGCAGTACTTC
NA,TRBJ1-6,NA,TRBV5-8,CASSLVQGRNSPLHF,TGTGCCAGCAGCTTGGTCCAGGGGAGGAATTCACCCCTCCACTTT
TRBD2,TRBJ2-3,many,TRBV20-1,CRLAGGPADTQYF,TGCAGGCTGGCGGGAGGGCCAGCAGATACGCAGTATTTT
TRBD2,TRBJ2-2,few,TRBV10-2,CASRTTSGDTGELFF,TGCGCCAGCAGGACCACTAGCGGAGACACCGGGGAGCTGTTTTTT
TRBD1,TRBJ1-6,many,TRBV28,CASSSGQLNSPLHF,TGTGCCAGCAGTTCGGGACAGCTAAATTCACCCCTCCACTTT
NA,TRBJ2-7,few,TRBV20-1,CSARDRMFGVSRSYEQYF,TGCAGTGCTAGAGATAGGATGTTCGGGGTGTCCCGCTCCTACGAGCAGTACTTC
TRBD1,TRBJ2-7,few,TRBV11-2,CASSSGTESYEQYF,TGTGCCAGCAGCTCCGGGACAGAATCCTACGAGCAGTACTTC
NA,TRBJ1-5,NA,TRBV12-5,CASGFLGSAIQPQHF,TGTGCTAGTGGTTTCCTAGGGTCAGCCATTCAGCCCCAGCATTTT
NA,TRBJ2-5,NA,TRBV15,CATSRAGRETQYF,TGTGCCACCAGCAGAGCAGGGAGGGAGACCCAGTACTTC
TRBD2,TRBJ2-2,NA,TRBV14,CASSQLTGTKGTGELFF,TGTGCCAGCAGCCAATTGACCGGGACTAAGGGCACCGGGGAGCTGTTTTTT
NA,TRBJ2-7,few,TRBV11-2,CASSLLTPSTVPYEQYF,TGTGCCAGCAGCCTATTAACACCATCGACGGTCCCCTACGAGCAGTACTTC
NA,TRBJ2-7,many,TRBV7-2,CASSLELTTYEQYF,TGTGCCAGCAGCTTAGAGCTAACAACCTACGAGCAGTACTTC
NA,TRBJ1-6,NA,TRBV7-2,CASSLAASYNSPLHF,TGTGCCAGCAGCTTAGCGGCATCATATAATTCACCCCTCCACTTT
TRBD1,TRBJ2-1,many,TRBV29-1,CSVDREIGNEQFF,TGCAGCGTGGACAGGGAAATAGGCAATGAGCAGTTCTTC
NA,TRBJ2-1,few,TRBV11-2,CASTSRLFGGEQFF,TGTGCCAGCACCTCCCGCCTGTTTGGTGGAGAGCAGTTCTTC
NA,TRBJ2-7,many,TRBV14,CASSRYGTASSYEQYF,TGTGCCAGCAGCCGCTACGGGACCGCCAGCTCCTACGAGCAGTACTTC
NA,TRBJ1-5,NA,TRBV2,CASRQGLGPQHF,TGTGCCAGCAGACAGGGACTAGGGCCCCAGCATTTT
TRBD1,TRBJ2-1,NA,TRBV12-3/TRBV12-4,CASSPNTGGYVDEQFF,TGTGCCAGCAGTCCCAATACAGGGGGCTATGTGGATGAGCAGTTCTTC
NA,TRBJ2-7,few,TRBV25-1,CASRDTGFREQYF,TGTGCCAGCAGAGACACAGGGTTTCGGGAGCAGTACTTC
NA,TRBJ2-1,NA,TRBV20-1,CSAQHRDRGLYEQFF,TGCAGTGCCCAACACAGGGACCGAGGGCTATATGAGCAGTTCTTC
NA,TRBJ2-1,many,TRBV5-1,CASSLVTGTITYNEQFF,TGCGCCAGCAGCTTGGTAACAGGGACCATAACCTACAATGAGCAGTTCTTC
NA,TRBJ2-1,few,TRBV15,CATSREWTEQFF,TGTGCCACCAGCAGAGAGTGGACTGAGCAGTTCTTC
NA,TRBJ2-5,few,TRBV3-1,CASSQGGPETQYF,TGTGCCAGCAGCCAAGGGGGACCGGAGACCCAGTACTTC
NA,TRBJ1-3,NA,TRBV6-4,CASSEQVGNTIYF,TGTGCCAGCAGTGAACAAGTTGGAAACACCATATATTTT
TRBD1,TRBJ1-4,NA,TRBV15,CATSFSTGVNEKLFF,TGTGCCACCAGCTTCTCGACAGGGGTGAATGAAAAACTGTTTTTT
NA,TRBJ2-1,few,TRBV27,CASSHSADSYNEQFF,TGTGCCAGCAGTCACTCCGCGGACTCCTACAATGAGCAGTTCTTC
NA,TRBJ2-1,NA,TRBV4-1,CASSQDFQGRSNEQFF,TGCGCCAGCAGCCAAGATTTCCAGGGCCGTAGCAATGAGCAGTTCTTC
TRBD1,TRBJ1-2,NA,TRBV12-3/TRBV12-4,CASRWTGGRDSYGYTF,TGTGCCAGCAGATGGACAGGGGGCCGGGATAGCTATGGCTACACCTTC
TRBD1,TRBJ2-2,NA,TRBV19,CASRKQGAGELFF,TGTGCCAGTAGGAAGCAGGGGGCCGGGGAGCTGTTTTTT
NA,TRBJ2-7,NA,TRBV6-2/TRBV6-3,CASSPPGAGDPLEQYF,TGTGCCAGCAGTCCGCCGGGGGCGGGAGATCCCCTCGAGCAGTACTTC
TRBD2,TRBJ2-7,few,TRBV6-1,CASSEELAGGSHYEQYF,TGTGCCAGCAGTGAGGAGCTAGCGGGGGGATCCCACTACGAGCAGTACTTC
NA,TRBJ2-2,NA,TRBV2,CASSEAVRPGELFF,TGTGCCAGCAGTGAAGCGGTACGCCCTGGGGAGCTGTTTTTT
NA,TRBJ2-7,few,TRBV4-3,CASSQDVGGTSYEQYF,TGCGCCAGCAGCCAAGATGTTGGGGGTACCTCCTACGAGCAGTACTTC
NA,TRBJ2-2,few,TRBV7-2,CASSSPTGRTGELFF,TGTGCCAGCAGCTCCCCGACAGGCCGCACCGGGGAGCTGTTTTTT
NA,TRBJ2-1,many,TRBV14,CASSPLPGREQFF,TGTGCCAGCAGCCCCCTCCCGGGCCGTGAGCAGTTCTTC
TRBD2,TRBJ2-7,NA,TRBV5-1,CASRGSGGVSSYEQYF,TGCGCCAGCAGAGGTAGCGGGGGGGTCAGCTCCTACGAGCAGTACTTC
NA,TRBJ2-5,many,TRBV5-1,CASSLQQETQYF,TGCGCCAGCAGCCTGCAACAAGAGACCCAGTACTTC
NA,TRBJ2-7,many,TRBV5-1,CASSSTDRTYEQYF,TGCGCCAGCAGCTCGACAGACAGAACCTACGAGCAGTACTTC
NA,TRBJ2-1,many,TRBV12-3/TRBV12-4,CASSSRGIYYNEQFF,TGTGCCAGCAGTTCCCGAGGCATCTACTACAATGAGCAGTTCTTC
TRBD1,TRBJ2-7,few,TRBV2,CASSEGTGVPYEQYF,TGTGCCAGCAGTGAGGGGACAGGGGTACCCTACGAGCAGTACTTC
TRBD2,TRBJ2-5,NA,TRBV29-1,CSVGGLAGDVETQYF,TGCAGCGTTGGAGGACTAGCGGGAGATGTTGAGACCCAGTACTTC
NA,TRBJ1-2,NA,TRBV5-5,CASSLDLGSNYGYTF,TGTGCCAGCAGCTTGGATTTAGGGTCCAACTATGGCTACACCTTC
NA,TRBJ2-1,few,TRBV2,CASSRHFSSYNEQFF,TGTGCCAGCAGCAGACACTTTAGCTCCTACAATGAGCAGTTCTTC
NA,TRBJ2-7,NA,TRBV5-8,CASSLGITVQHYEQYF,TGTGCCAGCAGCTTGGGCATCACAGTCCAACACTACGAGCAGTACTTC
NA,TRBJ2-2,NA,TRBV11-2,CASSLVEGESVGELFF,TGTGCCAGCAGCTTAGTGGAGGGGGAGTCGGTCGGGGAGCTGTTTTTT
NA,TRBJ2-2,NA,TRBV7-9,CASSFGGPTRGGELFF,TGTGCCAGCAGCTTCGGCGGTCCAACAAGGGGCGGGGAGCTGTTTTTT
NA,TRBJ2-1,many,TRBV5-1,CASSPENLYNEQFF,TGCGCCAGCAGTCCAGAAAACCTATACAATGAGCAGTTCTTC
NA,TRBJ2-7,NA,TRBV29-1,CSVRAETSYEQYF,TGCAGCGTTAGGGCAGAGACCTCCTACGAGCAGTACTTC
NA,TRBJ2-7,few,TRBV29-1,CSVSDGRSIF,TGCAGCGTGAGTGACGGACGGTCCATCTTC
NA,TRBJ2-5,few,TRBV6-2/TRBV6-3,CASSSLLSRGTETQYF,TGTGCCAGCAGTTCCCTCCTGAGCAGGGGTACGGAGACCCAGTACTTC
NA,TRBJ2-3,many,TRBV15,CATSRWVGDTQYF,TGTGCCACCAGCAGATGGGTCGGGGATACGCAGTATTTT
TRBD2,TRBJ2-2,few,TRBV11-2,CASSLGGTRGGIAGELFF,TGTGCCAGCAGCTTGGGAGGGACCCGAGGCGGGATAGCCGGGGAGCTGTTTTTT
TRBD2,TRBJ2-2,few,TRBV7-8,CASSLAIAGGSGELFF,TGTGCCAGCAGCTTAGCGATAGCGGGAGGGTCCGGGGAGCTGTTTTTT
NA,TRBJ1-4,few,TRBV6-5,CASSYRPANEKLFF,TGTGCCAGCAGTTATCGGCCAGCAAATGAAAAACTGTTTTTT
NA,TRBJ2-7,once,TRBV6-2/TRBV6-3,CASSYPLEVYEQYF,TGTGCCAGCAGCTACCCGTTGGAAGTCTACGAGCAGTACTTC